A single sample gave rise to the 9 T cell receptor beta chains below, sequenced in a study of shared clonotypes between healthy human individuals. Repertoires were generated with immunoSEQ multiplex PCR, while TCRdb's copy carries only in-frame clones and drops some. The sample has hundreds of thousands of clones; roughly 80% are singletons. Source material: PBMCs. The receptors stem from a woman in her thirties or forties in good health. Some clones in this sample may be carry-over from other donors' samples.

V and J are TRBV5-1 and TRBJ2-7, with a weak D call TRBD2 (6 bases). Looked up from germline, CDR1 is SGHRS and CDR2 is YFSETQ. There are 17 residues in the CDR3. Trimming stripped 2 bases from V and 0 bases from J, with 18 bases between. CDR3 sequence: CASSFSWGDPSSYEQYF. Written as DNA, the CDR3 is TGCGCCAGCAGCTTCAGTTGGGGGGACCCTAGCTCCTACGAGCAGTACTTC.

The J gene is TRBJ2-2, the V gene TRBV5-6; D gene ambiguous. The germline V and J ends were trimmed by 4 bases and 6 bases, with 19 bases remaining between them. The CDR3 loop spans 16 amino acids. Looked up from germline, CDR1 is SGHDT and CDR2 is YYEEEE. DNA for the CDR3: TGTGCCAGCAGCCCGAGCCCCCCCCCAGTGTCCGGGGAGCTGTTTTTT. Protein: CASSPSPPPVSGELFF.

The chain employs TRBV9 and TRBJ1-2; D is undetermined. V was shortened by 0 bases and J by 0 bases, with 15 bases between the two germline ends. Germline V gene lookup returns CDR1 SGDLS and CDR2 YYNGEE. The CDR3 extends over 17 amino acids. Here the CDR3 reads CASSVDYTYSSNYGYTF. The CDR3 DNA sequence: TGTGCCAGCAGCGTAGATTATACGTACAGCTCTAACTATGGCTACACCTTC.

The chain is built from TRBV5-4 and TRBJ1-2; D gene ambiguous. Germline V CDR1 and CDR2: SGHNT, YYREEE (reference sequence). V lost 4 bases, J lost 7 bases, and 23 bases lay in between. The CDR3 consists of 16 residues. For the CDR3, the DNA is TGTGCCAGCAGCCCCACCTCGGGCGGGCCTGGGGTTGGCTACACCTTC. Its protein is CASSPTSGGPGVGYTF.

This clone has just a few counts. The chain carries TRBV7-9 and TRBJ1-2, with 7 nucleotides matching TRBD1. Trimming removed 6 bases from V and 3 bases from J; junction bases left unmatched: 7. Germline values: CDR1 SEHNR, CDR2 FQNEAQ (reference sequence). This CDR3 has 14 amino acids. The CDR3 bases are TGTGCCAGCAGTACAGGGGCGTGGGACTATGGCTACACCTTC. It specifies CASSTGAWDYGYTF.

The chain joins TRBV7-4 to TRBJ2-7; D may be TRBD2 (6 bases). CDR1 SGHVT and CDR2 SQSDAQ come from the germline V gene. This CDR3 region has 15 residues. Trimming removed 0 bases from V and 6 bases from J, with 15 bases in between. CDR3 DNA sequence: TGTGCCAGCAGCTTAGCTTCGCGGGGTTCCGGCGAGCAGTACTTC. Its translation is CASSLASRGSGEQYF.

Only a few counts were recorded for this clone. The V gene is TRBV27, the J gene TRBJ2-1; D might be TRBD1 or TRBD2, each matching 5 bases. V lost 5 bases and J lost 11, with 19 bases in between. CDR3 size: 14 residues. Germline CDR1 and CDR2: MNHEY and SMNVEV (reference sequence). CDR3 sequence reads: CASSLKNTGTQQFF. CDR3 sequence (DNA): TGTGCCAGCAGTCTAAAAAACACCGGGACCCAGCAGTTCTTC.

J is TRBJ1-1 and V is TRBV6-6; 11 bases line up with TRBD1. Germline loops: CDR1 MNHNY, CDR2 SVGAGI (reference sequence). The CDR3 has 14 residues. After removal of 8 bases from V and 4 bases from J, the junction contained 6 bases not matched to a gene. The CDR3, as DNA: TGTGCCAGCGGCCGGGGGACAGGGGGCACTGAAGCTTTCTTT. Its translation is CASGRGTGGTEAFF.

This chain links TRBV6-6 with TRBJ2-3; no reliable D call. Germline loops: CDR1 MNHNY, CDR2 SVGAGI (reference sequence). Trimming removed 5 bases from V and 1 base from J, with 4 bases in between. The CDR3 extends over 12 amino acids. CDR3 bases: TGTGCCAGCAGTAGACGCACAGATACGCAGTATTTT. Translated, it gives CASSRRTDTQYF.